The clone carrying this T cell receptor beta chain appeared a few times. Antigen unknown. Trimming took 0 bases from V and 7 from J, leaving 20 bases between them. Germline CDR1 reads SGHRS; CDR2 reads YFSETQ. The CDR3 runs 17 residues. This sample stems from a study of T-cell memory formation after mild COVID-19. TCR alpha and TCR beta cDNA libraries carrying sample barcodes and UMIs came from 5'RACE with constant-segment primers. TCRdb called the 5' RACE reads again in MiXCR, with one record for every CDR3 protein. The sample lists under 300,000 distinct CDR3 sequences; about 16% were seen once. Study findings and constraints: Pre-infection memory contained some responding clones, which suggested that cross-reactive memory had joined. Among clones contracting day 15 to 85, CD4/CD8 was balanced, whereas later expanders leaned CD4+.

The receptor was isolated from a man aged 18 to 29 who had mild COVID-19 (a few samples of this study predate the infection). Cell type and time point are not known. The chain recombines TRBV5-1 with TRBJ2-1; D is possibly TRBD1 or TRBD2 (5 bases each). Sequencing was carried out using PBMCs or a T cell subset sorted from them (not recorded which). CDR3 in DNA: TGCGCCAGCAGCTTGGCCCCGATGGGAGAGGGGATGAATGAGCAGTTCTTC. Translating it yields CASSLAPMGEGMNEQFF.